The entry below describes one T cell receptor (beta chain). These data originate in a study of cytomegalovirus exposure and HLA in healthy donors. Profiled with immunoSEQ multiplex PCR; TCRdb holds only in-frame clones, not every one. Found here are about 120,000 clones, 85% to 90% of them singletons; the top ten hold under 2.5%. This sequence originates from a woman in her twenties or thirties in good health and CMV-seronegative. The sequenced sample was PBMCs.

The CDR3 DNA follows: TGCGCCAGCAGTGAGTCTCCTATTGAAACTTATGACTATGGCTACACCTTC. It specifies CASSESPIETYDYGYTF. The rearrangement joins TRBV10-2 to TRBJ1-2; D unresolved. V lost 0 bases, J lost 3 bases, and 17 bases lay in between. The CDR3 spans 17 residues. CDR1 WSHSY and CDR2 SAAADI come from the germline V gene.